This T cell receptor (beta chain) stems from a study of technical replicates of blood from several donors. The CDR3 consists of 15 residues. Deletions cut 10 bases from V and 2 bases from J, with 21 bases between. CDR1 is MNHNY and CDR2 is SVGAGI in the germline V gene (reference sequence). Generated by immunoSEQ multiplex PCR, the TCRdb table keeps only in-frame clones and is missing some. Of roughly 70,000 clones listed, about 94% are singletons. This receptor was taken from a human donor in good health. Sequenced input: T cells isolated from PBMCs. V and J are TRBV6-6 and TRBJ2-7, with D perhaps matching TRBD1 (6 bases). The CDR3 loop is CATKTFLDSPYEQYF. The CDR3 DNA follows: TGTGCCACCAAAACCTTCCTGGACAGCCCCTACGAGCAGTACTTC.